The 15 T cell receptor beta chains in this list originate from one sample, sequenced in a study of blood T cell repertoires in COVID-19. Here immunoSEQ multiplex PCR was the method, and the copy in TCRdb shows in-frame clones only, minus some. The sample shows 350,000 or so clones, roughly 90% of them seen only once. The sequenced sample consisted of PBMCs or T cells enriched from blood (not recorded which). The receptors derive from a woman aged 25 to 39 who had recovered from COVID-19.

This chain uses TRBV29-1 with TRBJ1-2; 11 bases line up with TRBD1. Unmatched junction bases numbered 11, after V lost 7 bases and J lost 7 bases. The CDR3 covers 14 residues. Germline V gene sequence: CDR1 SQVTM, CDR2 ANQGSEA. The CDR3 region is CSASGTGGPFGYTF. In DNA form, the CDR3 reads TGCAGCGCCTCCGGGACAGGGGGACCCTTTGGCTACACCTTC.

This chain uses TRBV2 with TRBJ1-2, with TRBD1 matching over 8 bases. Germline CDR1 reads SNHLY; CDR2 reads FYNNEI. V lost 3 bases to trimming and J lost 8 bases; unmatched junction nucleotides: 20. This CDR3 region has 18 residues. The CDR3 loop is CASSEAFGERTGRRGYTF. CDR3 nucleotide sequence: TGTGCCAGCAGTGAGGCCTTCGGTGAGCGGACAGGGAGAAGGGGCTACACCTTC.

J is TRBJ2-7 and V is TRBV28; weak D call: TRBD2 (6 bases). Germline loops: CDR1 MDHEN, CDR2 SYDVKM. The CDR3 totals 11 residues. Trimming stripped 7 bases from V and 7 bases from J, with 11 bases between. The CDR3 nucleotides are TGTGCCAGCAACGGGGGAGGTGAGCAGTACTTC. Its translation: CASNGGGEQYF.

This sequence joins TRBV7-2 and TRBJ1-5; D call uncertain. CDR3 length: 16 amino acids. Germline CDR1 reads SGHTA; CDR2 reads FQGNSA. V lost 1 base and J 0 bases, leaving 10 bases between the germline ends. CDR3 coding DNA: TGTGCCAGCAGCTTAGTGGGCGGGAATAGCAATCAGCCCCAGCATTTT. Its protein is CASSLVGGNSNQPQHF.

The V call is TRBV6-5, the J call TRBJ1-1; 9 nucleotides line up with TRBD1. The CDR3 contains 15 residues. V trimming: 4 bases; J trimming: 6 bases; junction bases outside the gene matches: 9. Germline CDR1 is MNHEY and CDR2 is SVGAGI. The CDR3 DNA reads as TGTGCCAGCAGTTCGACCGGGACAGGGTTGTCTGAAGCTTTCTTT. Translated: CASSSTGTGLSEAFF.

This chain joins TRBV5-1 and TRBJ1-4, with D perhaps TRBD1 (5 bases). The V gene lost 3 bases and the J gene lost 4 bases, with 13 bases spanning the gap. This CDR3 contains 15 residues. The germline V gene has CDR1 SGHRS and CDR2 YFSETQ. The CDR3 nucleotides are TGCGCCAGCAGCTCCAGGGATGGGGATAATGAAAAACTGTTTTTT. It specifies CASSSRDGDNEKLFF.

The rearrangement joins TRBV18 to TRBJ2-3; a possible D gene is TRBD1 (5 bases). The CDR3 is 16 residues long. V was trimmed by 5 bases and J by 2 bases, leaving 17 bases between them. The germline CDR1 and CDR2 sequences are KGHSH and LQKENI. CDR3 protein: CASSATVYIYTDTQYF. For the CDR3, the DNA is TGTGCCAGCTCAGCGACAGTTTATATCTACACAGATACGCAGTATTTT.

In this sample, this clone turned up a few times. CDR3 DNA sequence: TGTGCCAGCAGCCATTTATCTGGTGGGACAGGGGTGGAAGATACGCAGTATTTT. Protein: CASSHLSGGTGVEDTQYF. The V and J genes are TRBV3-1 (or the pseudogene TRBV3-2) and TRBJ2-3, with TRBD1 matching over 10 bases. V lost 3 bases, J lost 5 bases, and 14 bases stayed unmatched. Germline CDR1 and CDR2: LGHDT and YNNKEL (reference sequence). The CDR3 covers 18 residues.

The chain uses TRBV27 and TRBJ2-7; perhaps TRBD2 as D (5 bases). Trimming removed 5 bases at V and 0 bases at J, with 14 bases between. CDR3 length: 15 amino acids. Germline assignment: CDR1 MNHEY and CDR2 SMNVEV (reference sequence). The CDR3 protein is CASSLGFGISYEQYF. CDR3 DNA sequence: TGTGCCAGCAGTCTAGGGTTCGGGATCTCCTACGAGCAGTACTTC.

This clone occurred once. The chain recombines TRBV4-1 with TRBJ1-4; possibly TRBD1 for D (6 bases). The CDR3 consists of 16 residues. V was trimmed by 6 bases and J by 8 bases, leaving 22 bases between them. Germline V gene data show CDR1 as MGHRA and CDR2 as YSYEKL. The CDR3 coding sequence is TGCGCCAGCAGAGGGAACCAGGGGAAGACTGGCGAAAAACTGTTTTTT. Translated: CASRGNQGKTGEKLFF.

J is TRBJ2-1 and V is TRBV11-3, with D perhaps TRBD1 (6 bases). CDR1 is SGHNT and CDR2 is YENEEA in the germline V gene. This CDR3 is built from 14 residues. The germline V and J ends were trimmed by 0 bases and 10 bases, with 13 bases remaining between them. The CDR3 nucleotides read TGTGCCAGCAGCTTAGATTTGGGGGCGGCCGAGCAGTTCTTC. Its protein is CASSLDLGAAEQFF.

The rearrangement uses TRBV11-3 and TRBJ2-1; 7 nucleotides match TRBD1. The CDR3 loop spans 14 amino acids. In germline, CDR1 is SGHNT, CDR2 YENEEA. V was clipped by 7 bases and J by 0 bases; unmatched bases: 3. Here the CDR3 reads CASTRDSSYNEQFF. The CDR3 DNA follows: TGTGCCAGCACCAGGGACAGCTCCTACAATGAGCAGTTCTTC.

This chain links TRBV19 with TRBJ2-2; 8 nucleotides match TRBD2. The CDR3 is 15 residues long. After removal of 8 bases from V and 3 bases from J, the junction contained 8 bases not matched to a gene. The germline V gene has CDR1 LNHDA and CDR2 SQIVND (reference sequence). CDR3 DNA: TGTGCCAGTCGCGTACCGGGACTAGACACCGGGGAGCTGTTTTTT. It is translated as CASRVPGLDTGELFF.

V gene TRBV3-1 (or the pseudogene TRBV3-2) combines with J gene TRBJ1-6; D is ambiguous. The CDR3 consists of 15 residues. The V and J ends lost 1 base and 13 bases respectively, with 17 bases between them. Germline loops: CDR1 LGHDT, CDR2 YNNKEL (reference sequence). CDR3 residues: CASSQVRRRPFPLHF. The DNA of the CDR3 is TGTGCCAGCAGCCAAGTTCGCCGGAGGCCTTTCCCCCTCCACTTT.

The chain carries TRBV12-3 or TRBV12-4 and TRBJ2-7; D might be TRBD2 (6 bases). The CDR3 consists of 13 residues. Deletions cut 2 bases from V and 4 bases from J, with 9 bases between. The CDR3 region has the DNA TGTGCCAGCAGTTTACGGGAGAAATACGAGCAGTACTTC. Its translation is CASSLREKYEQYF.